The present entry profiles one T cell receptor beta chain with its context. CDR1 is LGHNA and CDR2 is YNFKEQ in the germline V gene. The V and J ends lost 5 bases and 2 bases respectively, with 19 bases between them. The CDR3 covers 16 residues. The sample belongs to a study of blood T cell repertoires in COVID-19. The protocol was immunoSEQ multiplex PCR, while the TCRdb copy is restricted to in-frame clones and leaves out a portion. This sample has under 450,000 clones; around 84% occur once, and the top ten carry about 1.2%. The chain couples TRBV4-2 to TRBJ2-7; a possible D gene is TRBD1 (5 bases). The source of this sequence is a human donor with acute or convalescent COVID-19. The donor label of this sample is uncertain. The sequenced sample was peripheral blood. For the CDR3, the DNA is TGTGCCAGCAGCTCCACTGGTCAGCAGGGAACCTACGAGCAGTACTTC. Protein: CASSSTGQQGTYEQYF.